Below, 14 T cell receptor beta chains from the same sample are listed, as sequenced in a study of blood T cell repertoires in COVID-19. Only in-frame clones appear in the TCRdb table, and some are missing; sequencing was by immunoSEQ multiplex PCR. This sample yields over 130,000 clones, of which about 80% are seen a single time; under 9.5% belongs to the top ten. Sequenced sample: peripheral blood. These receptor sequences come from a human donor in a cohort sampled during active COVID-19.

The J gene is TRBJ2-2, the V gene TRBV12-3 or TRBV12-4, with 9 nucleotides matching TRBD1. The CDR3 has 13 amino acids. After removal of 5 bases from V and 8 bases from J, the junction contained 3 bases not matched to a gene. CDR3 amino acids: CASSLGTGGELFF. As DNA, the CDR3 is TGTGCCAGCAGTCTGGGGACAGGGGGGGAGCTGTTTTTT.

The rearrangement links TRBV18 to TRBJ1-6, with D maybe TRBD1 (5 bases). The CDR3 totals 14 residues. The germline gives CDR1 KGHSH, CDR2 LQKENI. Between the trimmed V and J ends, which lost 5 bases and 10 bases, there was a span of 15 bases. The CDR3 DNA follows: TGTGCCAGCTCAGAGACGGGGGTTGGATCACCCCTCCACTTT. As protein: CASSETGVGSPLHF.

This chain links TRBV5-1 with TRBJ2-1, with D possibly matching TRBD2 (7 bases). V was trimmed by 4 bases and J by 3 bases, leaving 17 bases between them. Looked up from germline, CDR1 is SGHRS and CDR2 is YFSETQ. The CDR3 is 16 residues long. The CDR3 protein is CASSPGGRANYNEQFF. CDR3 nucleotides: TGCGCCAGCAGCCCGGGGGGCAGGGCTAACTACAATGAGCAGTTCTTC.

This clone appeared once. The V and J genes are TRBV12-3 or TRBV12-4 and TRBJ1-1; a possible D gene is TRBD1 (5 bases). Trimming removed 11 bases from V and 7 bases from J, with 11 bases in between. This CDR3 is 10 amino acids long. CDR3 sequence (DNA): TGTGCCGGGGGGGGGAGTGAAGCTTTCTTT. This gives the protein CAGGGSEAFF.

This rearrangement joins TRBV11-2 to TRBJ2-3; TRBD2 matches at 9 bases. CDR1 is SGHAT, CDR2 FQNNGV, per germline. CDR3 length: 18 residues. V gave up 3 bases and J gave up 8 bases; unmatched junction bases: 18. The CDR3 nucleotides read TGTGCCAGCAGCTTGCGCCAGGGCGGCGGGGGGGCTAGTGGTACGCAGTATTTT. This translates into CASSLRQGGGGASGTQYF.

The chain uses TRBV27 and TRBJ2-5; D is uncertain. Germline CDR1 MNHEY, CDR2 SMNVEV (reference sequence). This CDR3 comprises 13 residues. Trimming pared 3 bases from V and 4 bases from J, leaving 9 bases between. This chain's CDR3 is CASSFRLLETQYF. The CDR3 DNA is TGTGCCAGCAGTTTCCGTTTGTTAGAGACCCAGTACTTC.

The rearrangement uses TRBV6-5 and TRBJ2-2, with 11 bases that match TRBD2. This CDR3 region has 14 residues. Germline CDR1 MNHEY, CDR2 SVGAGI. Germline trimming cut 7 bases from V and 4 bases from J; bases unmatched to any gene: 2. The CDR3 sequence is CASNLAGGTGELFF. The DNA for the CDR3 is TGTGCCAGCAATCTAGCGGGGGGCACCGGGGAGCTGTTTTTT.

The J gene is TRBJ2-7, the V gene TRBV5-1, with TRBD2 matching over 15 bases. Germline-derived CDR1 and CDR2 are SGHRS and YFSETQ. CDR3 length equals 18 residues. V lost 3 bases, J lost 1 base, and 8 bases stayed unmatched. CDR3 protein: CASSSGLAGGPTSYEQYF. The CDR3 nucleotides read TGCGCCAGCAGCTCCGGACTAGCGGGGGGGCCAACATCCTACGAGCAGTACTTC. The complete variable domain, with remaining parts taken from reference TRBV5-1 and TRBJ2-7, reads KAGVTQTPRYLIKTRGQQVTLSCSPISGHRSVSWYQQTPGQGLQFLFEYFSETQRNKGNFPGRFSGRQFSNSRSEMNVSTLELGDSALYLCASSSGLAGGPTSYEQYFGPGTRLTVT.

The chain couples TRBV11-2 to TRBJ2-7, with 9 positions matching TRBD2. The trim removed 5 bases at V and 6 bases at J, leaving 14 bases unmatched. Germline V lookup: CDR1 SGHAT, CDR2 FQNNGV. The CDR3 length is 16 residues. The CDR3 region has the DNA TGTGCCAGCAGCCCCGGGCTAGCGGGGAAAGGCGGCGAGCAGTACTTC. Translating it yields CASSPGLAGKGGEQYF.

This rearrangement joins TRBV15 to TRBJ2-2, with TRBD2 as a possible D gene (6 bases). This CDR3 region has 14 residues. The ends were cut back, 0 bases at V and 8 bases at J, with 10 bases in the middle. Germline V gene sequence: CDR1 LNHNV, CDR2 YYDKDF (reference sequence). CDR3 coding DNA: TGTGCCACCAGCAGAGACTTGGGGGGAGGGGAGCTGTTTTTT. Its translation: CATSRDLGGGELFF.

V is TRBV3-1 (or the pseudogene TRBV3-2) and J is TRBJ2-1, with 7 bases that match TRBD1. The CDR3 spans 18 residues. Unmatched junction bases numbered 14, after V lost 1 base and J lost 5 bases. The V gene's germline CDR1 is LGHDT and CDR2 YNNKEL (reference sequence). The CDR3 sequence: CASSQALRGLGYDNEQFF. The CDR3 DNA reads as TGTGCCAGCAGCCAAGCTTTAAGGGGGCTTGGTTACGACAATGAGCAGTTCTTC.

This clone was detected once. The chain joins TRBV5-1 to TRBJ2-7, with D maybe TRBD2 (5 bases). The germline V and J ends were trimmed by 4 bases and 0 bases, with 26 bases remaining between them. The CDR3 length is 19 residues. Per the germline V gene, CDR1 is SGHRS and CDR2 is YFSETQ. The CDR3 DNA is TGCGCCAGCAGCGGACTCAATCCTTTCCGGAGGCTTAGCTCCTACGAGCAGTACTTC. The encoded protein is CASSGLNPFRRLSSYEQYF.

The chain is built from TRBV27 and TRBJ2-5, with D tentatively TRBD2 (6 bases). CDR3 size: 13 residues. V was pared by 6 bases and J by 2 bases, with 10 bases between. Germline loops: CDR1 MNHEY, CDR2 SMNVEV (reference sequence). The CDR3 coding sequence is TGTGCCAGCAGCCGACGGGAGCAAGAGACCCAGTACTTC. Translating it yields CASSRREQETQYF.

The V gene is TRBV7-2, the J gene TRBJ2-1; maybe TRBD2 (5 bases). The ends were cut back, 0 bases at V and 5 bases at J, with 14 bases in the middle. CDR1 is SGHTA and CDR2 is FQGNSA in the germline V gene. This CDR3 contains 16 residues. For the CDR3, the DNA is TGTGCCAGCAGCTTAGCGCCGGGGAGCTGGAACAATGAGCAGTTCTTC. Encoded protein: CASSLAPGSWNNEQFF. Based on the CDR3 plus reference TRBV7-2 and TRBJ2-1, the full variable domain is GAGVSQSPSNKVTEKGKDVELRCDPISGHTALYWYRQSLGQGLEFLIYFQGNSAPDKSGLPSDRFSAERTGGSVSTLTIQRTQQEDSAVYLCASSLAPGSWNNEQFFGPGTRLTVL.